This TCR beta chain comes out of a study of metastatic and nonmetastatic thyroid tumors. On the study more broadly: The authors compared repertoires across blood and tumor or nodule tissue from malignant and benign thyroid patients. Study conclusions and caveats: Malignant tumors reportedly showed significantly higher TCR beta diversity than benign nodules in both blood and tumor.

Nobody among the patients had been given any treatment before thyroid surgery. The CDR3 has 14 amino acids. CDR1 and CDR2 from the germline V gene are MDHEN and SYDVKM. V shed 5 bases and J 6 bases; nucleotides not matched to a gene: 5. TCRdb called clones again from the PCR reads with MiXCR. The sample holds some 28,000 clones, more than 20% seen once. In its sample, this clone ranks as medium-sized. Its specificity is unknown. Sequencing input: blood. This chain links TRBV28 with TRBJ1-5; 9 bases are a match to TRBD1. The clonotype comes from a female donor with papillary thyroid cancer or a benign thyroid nodule (not recorded which). Some clones in this sample may be carry-over from other donors' samples. The CDR3 nucleotides read TGTGCCAGCAGTATAGGACAGGGGCGTCAGCCCCAGCATTTT. It specifies CASSIGQGRQPQHF.